These T cell receptor beta chains were read from a single sample in a study of naive CD8 T cells in extremely preterm neonates. Measured with immunoSEQ multiplex PCR; TCRdb has only the in-frame clones, and not every one. The repertoire holds roughly 5,000 clones, over 95% seen once, with around 0.51% in the top ten. Sequencing was carried out using naive CD8+ T cells from blood. The receptors originated from a human donor in good health. Each CDR3 is given with its conserved first and last residue. The D gene is left open where the match is weak. Clone size appears in some rows only: once, few, many, or a class for an expanded clone.

J gene	clone size	V gene	D gene	CDR3 protein	CDR3 DNA
TRBJ1-1	.	TRBV19	.	CASTPGLMNTEAFF	TGTGCCAGTACCCCAGGACTCATGAACACTGAAGCTTTCTTT
TRBJ2-5	.	TRBV4-3	TRBD2	CASSQDRSGKETQYF	TGCGCCAGCAGCCAAGATAGGAGCGGGAAAGAGACCCAGTACTTC
TRBJ2-7	.	TRBV4-1	.	CASSPVGGASYEQYF	TGCGCCAGCAGCCCAGTGGGAGGTGCCTCCTACGAGCAGTACTTC
TRBJ2-5	.	TRBV2	TRBD2	CASSEAGLAGIQETQYF	TGTGCCAGCAGTGAAGCTGGGCTAGCGGGAATCCAAGAGACCCAGTACTTC
TRBJ1-1	once	TRBV5-1	TRBD1	CASSSGTGDTEAFF	TGCGCCAGCAGCTCCGGGACAGGGGACACTGAAGCTTTCTTT
TRBJ1-2	.	TRBV27	.	CASSLTARGNGYTF	TGTGCCAGCAGTTTAACTGCCAGGGGCAATGGCTACACCTTC
TRBJ2-7	.	TRBV11-2	TRBD2	CASSPREVAVVYEQYF	TGTGCCAGCAGCCCCCGGGAGGTGGCGGTAGTATACGAGCAGTACTTC
TRBJ2-7	.	TRBV2	.	CASSGYEQYF	TGTGCCAGCTCGGGATACGAGCAGTACTTC
TRBJ1-5	.	TRBV7-6	.	CASSLSGADGGHQPQHF	TGTGCCAGCAGCTTAAGCGGAGCCGACGGTGGGCATCAGCCCCAGCATTTT
TRBJ2-5	.	TRBV5-1	TRBD1	CASGWFEGASLPQETQYF	TGCGCCAGCGGCTGGTTTGAGGGGGCGAGTCTCCCACAAGAGACCCAGTACTTC
TRBJ1-1	.	TRBV19	.	CASRPPGNTEAFF	TGTGCCAGTAGACCGCCCGGGAACACTGAAGCTTTCTTT
TRBJ2-3	.	TRBV2	TRBD2	CASSELGLADSTDTQYF	TGTGCCAGCAGTGAACTCGGACTAGCGGATAGCACAGATACGCAGTATTTT
TRBJ1-3	.	TRBV5-1	.	CASSPGQGGGLSGNTIYF	TGCGCCAGCAGCCCCGGCCAGGGTGGGGGACTCTCTGGAAACACCATATATTTT
TRBJ1-5	.	TRBV2	.	CASSELRSTRGNQPQHF	TGTGCCAGCAGTGAACTCAGGAGCACCAGGGGCAATCAGCCCCAGCATTTT
TRBJ1-5	.	TRBV6-4	.	CASSGAPYSNQPQHF	TGTGCCAGCAGTGGGGCACCTTATAGCAATCAGCCCCAGCATTTT
TRBJ2-2	once	TRBV9	TRBD2	CASSVGASGNKNTGELFF	TGTGCCAGCAGCGTAGGCGCTAGCGGGAACAAGAACACCGGGGAGCTGTTTTTT
TRBJ2-7	.	TRBV7-3	.	CASSPSTNNEQYF	TGTGCCAGCAGCCCCTCAACAAACAACGAGCAGTACTTC
TRBJ1-1	.	TRBV5-1	.	CASTSGGEGDTEAFF	TGCGCCAGCACCTCCGGGGGGGAGGGGGACACTGAAGCTTTCTTT
TRBJ2-2	.	TRBV7-6	.	CASSLTENTGELFF	TGTGCCAGCAGCTTAACAGAGAACACCGGGGAGCTGTTTTTT
TRBJ1-4	.	TRBV9	.	CASSAAGATNEKLFF	TGTGCCAGCAGCGCCGCGGGGGCAACTAATGAAAAACTGTTTTTT
TRBJ2-1	.	TRBV29-1	.	CSVESRGAGAYNEQFF	TGCAGCGTTGAATCCAGGGGGGCCGGAGCCTACAATGAGCAGTTCTTC
TRBJ2-7	.	TRBV11-3	TRBD1	CASSLTGGDYEQYF	TGTGCCAGCAGCCTGACAGGGGGCGACTACGAGCAGTACTTC
TRBJ2-7	.	TRBV28	TRBD1	CASSTTGATYEQYF	TGTGCCAGCAGCACGACAGGGGCGACCTACGAGCAGTACTTC
TRBJ2-3	.	TRBV27	.	CASSDGPGRDTQYF	TGTGCCAGCAGCGACGGCCCGGGTAGGGATACGCAGTATTTT
TRBJ2-7	.	TRBV4-1	.	CASSNRVSYEQYF	TGCGCCAGCAGTAACAGAGTCTCCTACGAGCAGTACTTC
TRBJ2-1	few	TRBV7-9	TRBD2	CASSPSSGGYNEQFF	TGTGCCAGCAGCCCCTCTAGCGGGGGCTACAATGAGCAGTTCTTC
TRBJ1-5	.	TRBV19	TRBD1	CASSSPGQGGNQPQHF	TGTGCCAGTAGTTCGCCGGGACAGGGAGGCAATCAGCCCCAGCATTTT
TRBJ2-7	.	TRBV6-6	.	CASSYSAGPYEQYF	TGTGCCAGCAGTTACTCGGCGGGACCCTACGAGCAGTACTTC
TRBJ2-3	.	TRBV5-5	TRBD2	CASSPGTQRGDTQYF	TGTGCCAGCAGCCCCGGGACCCAGCGGGGAGATACGCAGTATTTT
TRBJ2-2	.	TRBV19	TRBD2	CASNPGRGEPGELFF	TGTGCCAGTAACCCTGGGAGGGGAGAACCCGGGGAGCTGTTTTTT
TRBJ2-2	.	TRBV11-3	.	CASSSMDGDTGELFF	TGTGCCAGCAGCTCTATGGACGGGGACACCGGGGAGCTGTTTTTT
TRBJ1-2	once	TRBV27	.	CASSLKQELYGYTF	TGTGCCAGCAGTTTAAAACAGGAGTTGTATGGCTACACCTTC
TRBJ2-3	.	TRBV10-3	.	CAISIGPGFTDTQYF	TGTGCCATCAGTATCGGGCCGGGATTCACAGATACGCAGTATTTT
TRBJ2-7	once	TRBV7-9	.	CASSSTQGFLSYEQYF	TGTGCCAGCAGCTCGACACAGGGATTCCTCTCCTACGAGCAGTACTTC
TRBJ1-1	.	TRBV5-1	TRBD1	CASSLGTANTEAFF	TGCGCCAGCAGCTTAGGGACAGCTAACACTGAAGCTTTCTTT
TRBJ2-1	.	TRBV2	.	CASNSGKGSNEQFF	TGTGCCAGCAATAGCGGCAAGGGGTCCAATGAGCAGTTCTTC
TRBJ1-1	.	TRBV4-2	.	CASSQERGGTEAFF	TGTGCCAGCAGCCAAGAGCGGGGTGGCACTGAAGCTTTCTTT
TRBJ2-7	.	TRBV5-1	.	CASSLVREKTYEQYF	TGCGCCAGCAGCTTGGTGAGGGAGAAGACCTACGAGCAGTACTTC
TRBJ2-1	.	TRBV27	.	CASSLNRDYNEQFF	TGTGCCAGCAGTTTAAACAGGGACTACAATGAGCAGTTCTTC
TRBJ2-3	.	TRBV2	.	CASSVQGVSLGDTQYF	TGTGCCAGCAGCGTCCAGGGTGTAAGCCTCGGGGATACGCAGTATTTT
TRBJ1-1	few	TRBV6-5	.	CASSARVPVNTEAFF	TGTGCCAGCAGTGCCCGAGTCCCCGTTAACACTGAAGCTTTCTTT
TRBJ2-1	.	TRBV5-8	TRBD2	CASSPGVAGVQEQFF	TGTGCCAGCAGCCCGGGGGTAGCGGGAGTACAAGAGCAGTTCTTC
TRBJ2-7	.	TRBV27	.	CASSLSMAGHEQYF	TGTGCCAGCAGTTTATCGATGGCGGGGCACGAGCAGTACTTC
TRBJ2-7	.	TRBV11-2	TRBD1	CASSFGTGSYEQYF	TGTGCCAGCAGCTTCGGGACAGGGAGCTACGAGCAGTACTTC
TRBJ1-1	.	TRBV5-8	.	CASSLAGTKNMNTEAFF	TGTGCCAGCAGCTTGGCGGGGACTAAAAACATGAACACTGAAGCTTTCTTT
TRBJ2-7	.	TRBV4-3	TRBD1	CASSPSTGTYEQYF	TGCGCCAGCAGCCCCTCGACAGGGACCTACGAGCAGTACTTC
TRBJ2-3	.	TRBV27	TRBD1	CASSSRDRALSNTDTQYF	TGTGCCAGCAGCAGTAGGGACAGGGCCCTCTCAAACACAGATACGCAGTATTTT
TRBJ2-7	.	TRBV7-6	TRBD2	CASSPAREEEQYF	TGTGCCAGCAGCCCGGCGCGGGAGGAAGAGCAGTACTTC
TRBJ2-3	.	TRBV9	TRBD2	CASSGLAGGHGNTQYF	TGTGCCAGCAGCGGGCTAGCGGGAGGGCATGGGAATACGCAGTATTTT
TRBJ2-1	.	TRBV19	TRBD1	CASSPPKGGWNNEQFF	TGTGCCAGTAGTCCTCCCAAAGGGGGCTGGAACAATGAGCAGTTCTTC
TRBJ2-7	.	TRBV5-6	TRBD1	CASSLAGTGDYEQYF	TGTGCCAGCAGCTTGGCGGGGACAGGAGACTACGAGCAGTACTTC
TRBJ2-1	.	TRBV5-1	TRBD2	CASSPGTSSYNEQFF	TGCGCCAGCAGCCCCGGGACTAGCAGCTACAATGAGCAGTTCTTC
TRBJ2-1	.	TRBV5-8	.	CASSLGTLNNEQFF	TGTGCCAGCAGCTTGGGGACACTAAACAATGAGCAGTTCTTC
TRBJ2-7	.	TRBV19	TRBD2	CASSIAAGGSYEQYF	TGTGCCAGTAGTATAGCTGCGGGAGGGTCCTACGAGCAGTACTTC
TRBJ2-7	.	TRBV4-1	TRBD2	CASSQVVGRAPEEQYF	TGCGCCAGCAGCCAAGTGGTCGGGAGGGCCCCTGAAGAGCAGTACTTC
TRBJ2-3	.	TRBV5-1	TRBD2	CASSLEFSVGGGLATDTQYF	TGCGCCAGCAGCTTGGAATTTAGCGTTGGGGGAGGGCTGGCCACAGATACGCAGTATTTT
TRBJ1-1	.	TRBV7-9	.	CASSLGSGTEAFF	TGTGCCAGCAGCTTAGGTTCGGGTACTGAAGCTTTCTTT